Listed below are T cell receptor beta chains from one sample, sequenced in a study of T cell repertoires in cytomegalovirus infection. TCRdb itself ran the reads through MiXCR, one entry per CDR3 protein. In the table there are more than 400,000 distinct CDR3 sequences, 26% of which are singletons. The sequencing input was PBMCs. These receptors came from a human donor in good health (CMV status not recorded). Some clones in this sample may be carry-over from other donors' samples. CDR3s include the opening cysteine and the closing phenylalanine or tryptophan. The D gene is left open where the match is weak. Clone size is given for some rows only: seen once, a few or many times, or a class if the clone is expanded.

clone size: .; J gene: TRBJ1-3; D gene: .; V gene: TRBV12-3/TRBV12-4; CDR3 DNA: TGTGCCAGCAGACCGGACAGAAACTCTGGAAACACCATATATTTT; CDR3 protein: CASRPDRNSGNTIYF
clone size: .; J gene: TRBJ2-2; D gene: .; V gene: TRBV19; CDR3 DNA: TGTGCCAGTAGTATAGACGGGACGAACACCGGGGAGCTGTTTTTT; CDR3 protein: CASSIDGTNTGELFF
clone size: few; J gene: TRBJ1-1; D gene: TRBD1; V gene: TRBV9; CDR3 DNA: TGTGCCAGCAGCGTGGGACAGCTAAGTGAAGCTTTCTTT; CDR3 protein: CASSVGQLSEAFF
clone size: .; J gene: TRBJ1-1; D gene: .; V gene: TRBV19; CDR3 DNA: TGTGCCAGTAGCGTCCCAGGGGAGAACACTGAAGCTTTCTTT; CDR3 protein: CASSVPGENTEAFF
clone size: .; J gene: TRBJ2-1; D gene: .; V gene: TRBV12-3/TRBV12-4; CDR3 DNA: TGTGCCTCCAAAAGGGGCGGGAAGGGAAATGAGCAGTTCTTC; CDR3 protein: CASKRGGKGNEQFF
clone size: .; J gene: TRBJ1-2; D gene: .; V gene: TRBV6-1; CDR3 DNA: TGTGCCAGCAGTGAAGCCTTCGACAGCCATGGCTACACCTTC; CDR3 protein: CASSEAFDSHGYTF
clone size: many; J gene: TRBJ2-2; D gene: TRBD2; V gene: TRBV11-1; CDR3 DNA: TGTGCCAGCAGCCAACCACGGGAGGGCACCGGGGAGCTGTTTTTT; CDR3 protein: CASSQPREGTGELFF
clone size: .; J gene: TRBJ2-3; D gene: .; V gene: TRBV24-1; CDR3 DNA: TGTGCCACCAGTGATTTCGGCTACACAGATACGCAGTATTTT; CDR3 protein: CATSDFGYTDTQYF
clone size: .; J gene: TRBJ2-7; D gene: .; V gene: TRBV7-2; CDR3 DNA: TGTGCCAGCAGCTTATCGGCGGTAGGAGAGCAGTACTTC; CDR3 protein: CASSLSAVGEQYF
clone size: .; J gene: TRBJ2-3; D gene: .; V gene: TRBV6-5; CDR3 DNA: TGTGCCAGCAGTTACACGTTCACAGATACGCAGTATTTT; CDR3 protein: CASSYTFTDTQYF
clone size: .; J gene: TRBJ1-6; D gene: .; V gene: TRBV5-5; CDR3 DNA: TGTGCCAGCAGCTTCGTCGCAGGAGCTCGGGGATCACCCCTCCACTTT; CDR3 protein: CASSFVAGARGSPLHF
clone size: once; J gene: TRBJ2-3; D gene: TRBD2; V gene: TRBV11-2; CDR3 DNA: TGTGCCAGCAGCCGAACCTTCACCGGGACTAGCGGTTTTACTAGCACAGATACGCAGTATTTT; CDR3 protein: CASSRTFTGTSGFTSTDTQYF
clone size: .; J gene: TRBJ2-1; D gene: .; V gene: TRBV7-4; CDR3 DNA: TGTGCCAGCAGCTTAGCCGAGACGAAATCCAATGAGCAGTTCTTC; CDR3 protein: CASSLAETKSNEQFF